This TCR beta chain originates from a study of cytomegalovirus exposure and HLA in healthy donors. Study conclusions and caveats: According to reports, the classifier identified cytomegalovirus status with high specificity and sensitivity. Later on, an analysis tied under 20,000 TCR beta sequences to HLA alleles at 0.05 false discovery rate. Within the data, a cluster of highly shared sequence variants was likely a sequencing artifact.

Concerning this clone: Its antigen remains unknown.

13 Jbeta primers and 60 Vbeta primers were used for the PCR. Measured with immunoSEQ multiplex PCR; TCRdb has only the in-frame clones, and not every one. The table lists 210,000 or so clones, roughly 80% of them singletons. Germline CDR1 is SGHRS and CDR2 is YFSETQ. J was trimmed by 3 bases and V by 0 bases; bases with no gene match: 2. The CDR3 extends over 14 amino acids. Sequencing input: PBMCs. The rearrangement uses TRBV5-1 and TRBJ2-7; 8 nucleotides agree with TRBD1. The sequence came from a man between 40 and 49 years old in good health and CMV-seronegative. CDR3 protein: CASSLGTGYYEQYF. The CDR3 nucleotides read TGCGCCAGCAGCTTGGGGACAGGGTACTACGAGCAGTACTTC.